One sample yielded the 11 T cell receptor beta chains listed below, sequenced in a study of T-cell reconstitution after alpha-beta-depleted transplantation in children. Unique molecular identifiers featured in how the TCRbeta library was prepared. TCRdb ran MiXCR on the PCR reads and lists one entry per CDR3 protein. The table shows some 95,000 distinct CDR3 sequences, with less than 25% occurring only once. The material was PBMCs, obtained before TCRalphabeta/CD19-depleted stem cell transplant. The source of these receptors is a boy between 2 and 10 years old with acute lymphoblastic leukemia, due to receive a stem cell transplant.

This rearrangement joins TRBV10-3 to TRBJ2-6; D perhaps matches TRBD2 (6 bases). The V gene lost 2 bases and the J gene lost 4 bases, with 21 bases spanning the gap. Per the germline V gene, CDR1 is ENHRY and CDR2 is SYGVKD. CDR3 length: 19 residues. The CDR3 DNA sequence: TGTGCCATCAGTGAGACCAATAGCGGAGGGCTAAAGGGGGCCAACGTCCTGACTTTC. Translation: CAISETNSGGLKGANVLTF.

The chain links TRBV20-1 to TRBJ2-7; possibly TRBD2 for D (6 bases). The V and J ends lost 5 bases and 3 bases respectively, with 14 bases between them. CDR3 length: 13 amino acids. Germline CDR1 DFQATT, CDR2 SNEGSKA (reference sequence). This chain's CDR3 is CSAEGTSVYEQYF. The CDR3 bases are TGCAGTGCTGAGGGGACTTCTGTCTACGAGCAGTACTTC.

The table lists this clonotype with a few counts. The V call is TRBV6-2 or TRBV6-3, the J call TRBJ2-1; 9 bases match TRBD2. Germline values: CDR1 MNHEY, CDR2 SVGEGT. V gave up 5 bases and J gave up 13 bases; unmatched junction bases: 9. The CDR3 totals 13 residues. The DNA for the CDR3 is TGTGCCAGCAGTCCTGATAGCGGGAGATCTCAGTTCTTC. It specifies CASSPDSGRSQFF.

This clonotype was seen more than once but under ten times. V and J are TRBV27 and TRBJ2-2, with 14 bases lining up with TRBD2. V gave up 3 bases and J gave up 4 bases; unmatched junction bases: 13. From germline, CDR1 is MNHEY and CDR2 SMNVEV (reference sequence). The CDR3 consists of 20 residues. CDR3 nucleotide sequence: TGTGCCAGCAGTTTTAAATCCCCCGGGACTAGCGGGAGTGGCACCGGGGAGCTGTTTTTT. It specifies CASSFKSPGTSGSGTGELFF.

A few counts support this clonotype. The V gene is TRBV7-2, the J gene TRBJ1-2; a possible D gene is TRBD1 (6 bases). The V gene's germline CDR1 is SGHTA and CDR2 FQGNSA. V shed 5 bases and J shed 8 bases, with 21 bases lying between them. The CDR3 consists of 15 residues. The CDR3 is CASSPPVPGARGYTF. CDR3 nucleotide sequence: TGTGCCAGCAGCCCCCCGGTGCCGGGGGCGAGAGGCTACACCTTC. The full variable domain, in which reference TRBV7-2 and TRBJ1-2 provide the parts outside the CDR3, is GAGVSQSPSNKVTEKGKDVELRCDPISGHTALYWYRQSLGQGLEFLIYFQGNSAPDKSGLPSDRFSAERTGGSVSTLTIQRTQQEDSAVYLCASSPPVPGARGYTFGSGTRLTVV.

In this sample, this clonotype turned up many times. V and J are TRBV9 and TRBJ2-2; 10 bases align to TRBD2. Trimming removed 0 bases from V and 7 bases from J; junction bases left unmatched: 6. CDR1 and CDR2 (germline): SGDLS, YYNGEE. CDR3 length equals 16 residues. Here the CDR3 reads CASSVEGTSAFGELFF. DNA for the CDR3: TGTGCCAGCAGCGTAGAGGGGACTAGCGCATTCGGGGAGCTGTTTTTT.

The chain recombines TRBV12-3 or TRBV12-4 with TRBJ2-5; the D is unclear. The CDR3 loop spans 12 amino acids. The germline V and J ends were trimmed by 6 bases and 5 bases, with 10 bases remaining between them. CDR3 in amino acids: CASSPLWETQYF. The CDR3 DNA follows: TGTGCCAGCAGCCCTCTCTGGGAGACCCAGTACTTC.

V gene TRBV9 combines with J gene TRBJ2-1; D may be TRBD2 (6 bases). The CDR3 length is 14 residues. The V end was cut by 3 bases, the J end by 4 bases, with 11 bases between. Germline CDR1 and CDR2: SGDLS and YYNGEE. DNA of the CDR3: TGTGCCAGCAGCGCGGGGGATACGTACAATGAGCAGTTCTTC. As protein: CASSAGDTYNEQFF.

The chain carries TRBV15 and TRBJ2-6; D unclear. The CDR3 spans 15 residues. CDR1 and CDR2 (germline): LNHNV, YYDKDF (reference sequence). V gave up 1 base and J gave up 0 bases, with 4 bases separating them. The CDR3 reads CATSRANSGANVLTF. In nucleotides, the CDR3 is TGTGCCACCAGCAGAGCAAACTCTGGGGCCAACGTCCTGACTTTC. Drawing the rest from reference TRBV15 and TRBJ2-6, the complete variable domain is DAMVIQNPRYQVTQFGKPVTLSCSQTLNHNVMYWYQQKSSQAPKLLFHYYDKDFNNEADTPDNFQSRRPNTSFCFLDIRSPGLGDTAMYLCATSRANSGANVLTFGAGSRLTVL.

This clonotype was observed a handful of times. CDR3 DNA sequence: TGCGCCAGCAGCCAAGATCGGGGTGCGGTACTTAGTTCCTACGAGCAGTACTTC. Protein sequence: CASSQDRGAVLSSYEQYF. The rearrangement links TRBV4-3 to TRBJ2-7, with D possibly matching TRBD2 (5 bases). V lost 0 bases, J lost 1 base, and 19 bases lay in between. Germline V gene data show CDR1 as LGHNA and CDR2 as YSLEER. This CDR3 is 18 amino acids long.

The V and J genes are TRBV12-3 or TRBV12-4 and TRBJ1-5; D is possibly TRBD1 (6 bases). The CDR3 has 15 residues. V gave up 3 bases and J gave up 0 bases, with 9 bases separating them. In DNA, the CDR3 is TGTGCCAGCAGTTTTCGGACAGATAGCAATCAGCCCCAGCATTTT. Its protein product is CASSFRTDSNQPQHF.